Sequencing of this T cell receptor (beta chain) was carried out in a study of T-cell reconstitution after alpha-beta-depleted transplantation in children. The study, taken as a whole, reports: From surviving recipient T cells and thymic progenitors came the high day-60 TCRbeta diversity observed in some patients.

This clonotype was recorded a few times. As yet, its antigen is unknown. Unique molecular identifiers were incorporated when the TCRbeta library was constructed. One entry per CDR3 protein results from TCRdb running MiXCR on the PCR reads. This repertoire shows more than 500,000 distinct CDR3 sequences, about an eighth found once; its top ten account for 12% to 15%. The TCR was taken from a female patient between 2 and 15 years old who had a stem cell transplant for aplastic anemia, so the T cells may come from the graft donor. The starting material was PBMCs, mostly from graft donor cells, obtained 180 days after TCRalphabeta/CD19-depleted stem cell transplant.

The CDR3, as DNA: TGTGCCACCAGCTCGTACATCGCAACTAATGAAAAACTGTTTTTT. Its translation: CATSSYIATNEKLFF. The V and J genes are TRBV15 and TRBJ1-4; D remains unclear. Germline lookup yields CDR1 LNHNV and CDR2 YYDKDF (reference sequence). There are 15 residues in the CDR3. With 5 bases removed from V and 0 bases from J, the gap between germline ends came to 10 bases. The full variable domain, in which reference TRBV15 and TRBJ1-4 provide the parts outside the CDR3, is DAMVIQNPRYQVTQFGKPVTLSCSQTLNHNVMYWYQQKSSQAPKLLFHYYDKDFNNEADTPDNFQSRRPNTSFCFLDIRSPGLGDTAMYLCATSSYIATNEKLFFGSGTQLSVL.